These 22 T cell receptor beta chains share one sample of origin, sequenced in a study of cytomegalovirus exposure and HLA in healthy donors. The PCR employed 60 Vbeta primers together with 13 Jbeta primers. Sequenced by immunoSEQ multiplex PCR; TCRdb stores in-frame clones only, minus some. The data show around 120,000 clones, with 75% to 85% seen just once and more than 3% held by the top ten. Sequenced input: PBMCs. These receptors were taken from a male donor in good health and CMV-seronegative.

About this clone: The junction does not match germline at one end; this may be a read error. The CDR3 DNA reads as TGTGCCAGCAGCATATGGGTTAGCAACCAGCCCCAGCATTTT. It translates to CASSIWVSNQPQHF. This chain links TRBV7-2 with TRBJ1-5, with D uncertain. The CDR3 runs to 14 residues. Germline CDR1 reads SGHTA; CDR2 reads FQGNSA.

The chain is built from TRBV7-9 and TRBJ1-2; a weak D match, TRBD1 (5 bases). Trimming took 11 bases from V and 0 from J, leaving 10 bases between them. The V gene's germline CDR1 is SEHNR and CDR2 FQNEAQ (reference sequence). CDR3 length: 12 amino acids. CDR3 DNA sequence: TGTGCCGGGCAGACAGCTAACTATGGCTACACCTTC. Protein sequence: CAGQTANYGYTF.

V gene TRBV4-2 combines with J gene TRBJ1-2, with 8 bases that match TRBD1. The germline V gene encodes CDR1 LGHNA and CDR2 YNFKEQ. After removal of 1 base from V and 3 bases from J, the junction contained 10 bases not matched to a gene. The CDR3 is 17 amino acids. DNA for the CDR3: TGTGCCAGCAGCCAAGGGGACAGGTTTGAAAGCGACTATGGCTACACCTTC. Translation gives CASSQGDRFESDYGYTF.

This chain joins TRBV6-5 and TRBJ2-7; the match to TRBD2 covers 8 bases. The length of the CDR3 is 13 residues. V was clipped by 4 bases and J by 4 bases; unmatched bases: 3. Germline lookup yields CDR1 MNHEY and CDR2 SVGAGI. The CDR3 DNA is TGTGCCAGCAGTTTGACTAGCGATTACGAGCAGTACTTC. It is translated as CASSLTSDYEQYF.

This clone was counted only a few times. The chain links TRBV7-2 to TRBJ1-5; D not certain. V gave up 5 bases and J gave up 6 bases, with 14 bases separating them. Per the germline V gene, CDR1 is SGHTA and CDR2 is FQGNSA. The CDR3 extends over 14 amino acids. The CDR3, as DNA: TGTGCCAGCAGCCGACCAGGAGCGGGTCAGCCCCAGCATTTT. Translated, it gives CASSRPGAGQPQHF.

V usage is TRBV4-1 and J usage is TRBJ2-7, with TRBD2 identical over 7 bases. The CDR3 consists of 14 residues. V was clipped by 4 bases and J by 7 bases; unmatched bases: 10. Per germline, CDR1 MGHRA and CDR2 YSYEKL. The CDR3 is CASSRGEGNGEQYF. The CDR3 nucleotides are TGCGCCAGCAGCCGAGGGGAGGGTAACGGTGAGCAGTACTTC.

With respect to this clone: The same CDR3 also results from other DNA sequences found in this sample. The chain recombines TRBV5-1 with TRBJ2-1; possible D gene TRBD1, 6 bases. Trimming stripped 2 bases from V and 4 bases from J, with 7 bases between. The CDR3 has 13 residues. Germline CDR1 reads SGHRS; CDR2 reads YFSETQ. The CDR3: CASSLGQYNEQFF. For the CDR3, the DNA is TGCGCCAGCAGCTTAGGACAGTACAATGAGCAGTTCTTC.

The chain combines TRBV10-3 with TRBJ2-7, with a tentative D call TRBD2 (6 bases). V gave up 0 bases and J gave up 3 bases, with 12 bases separating them. The length of the CDR3 is 15 residues. Germline CDR1 ENHRY, CDR2 SYGVKD. The CDR3 region is CAISESGAGFYEQYF. DNA of the CDR3: TGTGCCATCAGTGAGTCCGGGGCGGGATTCTACGAGCAGTACTTC.

The genes are TRBV21-1 and TRBJ1-3; the DNA was not used to check the table's D call, TRBD1. TRBV21-1 is a recognized pseudogene. The CDR3 contains 14 residues. For the CDR3, the DNA is TGTGCCATCCTGACAGGGGAATCTGGAAACACCATATATTTT. Protein product: CAILTGESGNTIYF.

This clone was seen a handful of times. The chain uses TRBV9 and TRBJ2-1, with 14 bases matching TRBD2. V lost 0 bases to trimming and J lost 10 bases; unmatched junction nucleotides: 9. CDR3 length equals 17 residues. Germline values: CDR1 SGDLS, CDR2 YYNGEE. DNA for the CDR3: TGTGCCAGCAGCGTAGGCTCCCGACTAGCGGGGGGGCGCGAGCAGTTCTTC. This gives the protein CASSVGSRLAGGREQFF.

The chain joins TRBV5-6 to TRBJ1-1; unclear D gene. The CDR3 covers 13 residues. Germline V gene sequence: CDR1 SGHDT, CDR2 YYEEEE. V lost 0 bases to trimming and J lost 3 bases, with 6 bases between them. The CDR3 DNA reads TGTGCCAGCAGCTTGGGGACTTACACTGAAGCTTTCTTT. It codes for CASSLGTYTEAFF.

The CDR3 loop reads CASSVTSGVYYEQYF. As DNA, the CDR3 is TGTGCCAGCAGCGTTACTAGCGGGGTCTACTACGAGCAGTACTTC. The chain carries TRBV9 and TRBJ2-5; 10 bases fit TRBD2. The J call may be in error: the DNA end matches TRBJ2-7 better. Germline V lookup: CDR1 SGDLS, CDR2 YYNGEE. The CDR3 covers 15 residues.

The rearrangement links TRBV6-5 to TRBJ1-5; D possibly corresponds to TRBD1 (5 bases). The CDR3 is made up of 14 amino acids. Germline assignment: CDR1 MNHEY and CDR2 SVGAGI. Trimming took 4 bases from V and 1 from J, leaving 8 bases between them. CDR3: CASSSGGSNQPQHF. In DNA form, the CDR3 reads TGTGCCAGCAGTTCGGGGGGAAGCAATCAGCCCCAGCATTTT.

Details on this clone: Other DNA sequences within the sample encode an identical CDR3. The rearrangement joins TRBV19 to TRBJ2-6, with 11 bases that match TRBD2. The J segment lost 0 bases and the V segment lost 7 bases, leaving 8 bases of the junction unmatched. CDR1 is LNHDA and CDR2 is SQIVND in the germline V gene (reference sequence). This CDR3 has 18 residues. CDR3 DNA: TGTGCCAGTATGGCACTAGCGGGGGTGGTCTCTGGGGCCAACGTCCTGACTTTC. This sequence encodes CASMALAGVVSGANVLTF.

The chain carries TRBV5-4 and TRBJ2-7; TRBD2 aligns across 11 bases. CDR1 SGHNT and CDR2 YYREEE come from the germline V gene (reference sequence). V was pared by 5 bases and J by 0 bases, with 4 bases of the junction left unmatched. This CDR3 has 15 amino acids. CDR3 protein: CASRSTSGSSYEQYF. Here the CDR3 DNA reads TGTGCCAGCAGATCAACTAGCGGGAGCTCCTACGAGCAGTACTTC.

The genes are TRBV6-1 and TRBJ2-5; D perhaps matches TRBD1 (7 bases). The CDR3 is 15 amino acids. V lost 7 bases and J 5 bases, leaving 20 bases between the germline ends. Germline V gene data show CDR1 as MNHNS and CDR2 as SASEGT. CDR3 region: CASNRDSIGGETQYF. The CDR3 coding sequence is TGTGCCAGCAATCGGGACAGCATAGGAGGGGAGACCCAGTACTTC.

The chain couples TRBV30 to TRBJ2-2, with D possibly TRBD1 on 6 matching bases. Germline CDR1 GTSNPN, CDR2 SVGIG (reference sequence). The CDR3 has 13 amino acids. The ends were cut back, 4 bases at V and 6 bases at J, with 12 bases in the middle. The CDR3, as DNA: TGTGCCTGGAAAATAGGGGGTCCCGGGGAGCTGTTTTTT. This gives the protein CAWKIGGPGELFF.

The chain carries TRBV4-3 and TRBJ2-7; 10 nucleotides match TRBD2. The germline V gene encodes CDR1 LGHNA and CDR2 YSLEER. Trimming removed 0 bases from V and 2 bases from J; junction bases left unmatched: 7. The CDR3 has 17 residues. The DNA for the CDR3 is TGCGCCAGCAGCCAAGATCGGCTAGCGGGGGTACCCTACGAGCAGTACTTC. Translation gives CASSQDRLAGVPYEQYF.

Note on this clone: The junction differs from germline at one of its ends, possibly a read error. The rearrangement joins TRBV7-9 to TRBJ2-2; TRBD1 matches at 7 bases. The CDR3 runs to 12 residues. Germline V gene data show CDR1 as SEHNR and CDR2 as FQNEAQ (reference sequence). The CDR3 nucleotides are TGTTCCAGCAGGGAGACAGGGGGGGAGCTGTTTTTT. Its protein is CSSRETGGELFF.

This clone appeared once. The gene calls are TRBV15 and TRBJ2-7; maybe TRBD1 (5 bases). The germline V and J ends were trimmed by 0 bases and 3 bases, with 21 bases remaining between them. CDR3 length: 18 amino acids. Germline lookup yields CDR1 LNHNV and CDR2 YYDKDF (reference sequence). CDR3 in DNA: TGTGCCACCAGCAGAGATCTTTCCGGCAGGGCCAATTTCTACGAGCAGTACTTC. Translated, it gives CATSRDLSGRANFYEQYF.

The CDR3 sequence is CASSQGADRWNEKLFF. The DNA for the CDR3 is TGCGCCAGCAGCCAAGGCGCGGACAGGTGGAATGAAAAACTGTTTTTT. This chain joins TRBV4-1 and TRBJ1-4, with 7 positions matching TRBD1. Looked up from germline, CDR1 is MGHRA and CDR2 is YSYEKL. The CDR3 runs 16 residues. The V segment lost 1 base and the J segment 5 bases; nucleotides outside the gene matches: 7.

The rearrangement uses TRBV30 and TRBJ1-4, with TRBD1 identical over 8 bases. The CDR3 spans 14 residues. V was clipped by 1 base and J by 6 bases; unmatched bases: 4. The germline gives CDR1 GTSNPN, CDR2 SVGIG (reference sequence). The CDR3 loop reads CAWSAGTGDEKLFF. CDR3 sequence (DNA): TGTGCCTGGAGTGCCGGGACAGGTGATGAAAAACTGTTTTTT.